This T cell receptor beta chain originates from a study of immune heterogeneity within non-small cell lung tumors. Study-level information: In total, the tumors were 4 squamous cell carcinomas, about ten non-squamous carcinomas and 1 not otherwise specified. Study-wide results and caveats: Identical dominant CDR3 beta clonotypes recurred across tumor sites within a patient, alongside site-unique high-frequency clones.

As for this clonotype: What it binds is unknown. The germline gene is not matched at one end of the junction; a read error may be the cause.

Bulk tumor genomic DNA, 600 ng per sample, was used as template. The authors collected several far-apart biopsies from each primary tumor during surgery. The study cohort was described as untreated, and its members had newly diagnosed non-small cell lung cancer. They went on to have curative surgery. The CDR3 length is 15 residues. Germline V gene sequence: CDR1 MGHRA, CDR2 YSYEKL. Multiplex PCR amplified TCR beta CDR3 with 32 V and 13 J primers. TCRdb redid the calling of the multiplex PCR reads with MiXCR, one entry per CDR3 protein. This table holds under 20,000 distinct CDR3 sequences, about 30% found once.

This clonotype was obtained from a middle-aged man with non-small cell lung cancer. The sample comprised lung tumor tissue. The chain couples TRBV4-1 to TRBJ1-3; no definite D call. As DNA, the CDR3 is TGCGCCAGCAGCCTTACAGAACGCTCTGGAAACATCATATATTTT. Its protein product is CASSLTERSGNIIYF.